This section outlines one T cell receptor beta chain sequence together with its context. Its cognate antigen is unknown. These data originate in a study of cytomegalovirus exposure and HLA in healthy donors. General study findings and limits: An analysis that was carried out later associated some 17,000 TCR beta sequences with HLA alleles at 0.05 false discovery rate. The analysis excluded some indistinguishable V segments, including TRBV6-2 and TRBV6-3. Associated with cytomegalovirus, according to the listing, were 150 to 200 TCR beta chains.

The PCR ran on 60 Vbeta and 13 Jbeta primers. TCRdb keeps only in-frame clones here, not all; method: immunoSEQ multiplex PCR. The sample has about 180,000 clones; around 82% are singletons. The V and J ends lost 3 bases and 7 bases, in that order; junction bases with no gene match: 20. The CDR3 is made up of 19 amino acids. The V gene's germline CDR1 is KGHSH and CDR2 LQKENI. The rearrangement joins TRBV18 to TRBJ2-3, with 9 bases aligning to TRBD2. This clonotype was sampled from a young woman in good health and CMV-seropositive. Source material: PBMCs. The DNA for the CDR3 is TGTGCCAGCTCACCGCTATGGGCGGGGGGGTCCCGCACCCCAAATACGCAGTATTTT. Its protein is CASSPLWAGGSRTPNTQYF.